This TCR beta chain originates from a study of beta chain features in type 1 diabetes. Based on CD45RO/CCR7/CD25/CD127/CD95/CD27, CD4+ regulatory, stem cell-like memory, naive and central memory cells were sorted. The ends were cut back, 8 bases at V and 1 base at J, with 12 bases in the middle. Germline-derived CDR1 and CDR2 are SEHNR and FQNEAQ (reference sequence). CDR3 size: 14 residues. Expressed TCRB transcripts were sequenced because the entire RNA isolate underwent reverse transcription. Some clones are missing from TCRdb's copy, which holds only in-frame ones; the method was immunoSEQ multiplex PCR. This table has 250,000 to 300,000 clones, 8% appearing once. Whole-study findings and limits: Naive, central memory and regulatory TCRB repertoires appeared more similar among patients than healthy donors. For TCRB rearrangement, an influence of HLA type remained unresolved here. Over-representation of high TCR-expressing cells was a possible consequence of cDNA sequencing.

Concerning this clone itself: Its antigen is not known.

The V and J genes are TRBV7-9 and TRBJ2-1; D possibly corresponds to TRBD2 (6 bases). The specimen was central memory CD4+ T cells from blood. This receptor was taken from a woman between 18 and 29 years old in good health. Here the CDR3 DNA reads TGTGCCAGCGCCCAGGAGGGGTCCTACAATGAGCAGTTCTTC. It is translated as CASAQEGSYNEQFF.